This TCR beta chain was found in a study of cytomegalovirus exposure and HLA in healthy donors. Participants comprised healthy donors of bone marrow. Trimming cost V 2 bases and J 1 base, with 10 bases left between them. Germline assignment: CDR1 MNHEY and CDR2 SVGAGI. The CDR3 runs 15 residues. PCR employed 60 Vbeta and 13 Jbeta primers. Repertoires were generated with immunoSEQ multiplex PCR, while TCRdb's copy carries only in-frame clones and drops some. This table has about 130,000 clones, 77% appearing once. Turning to this clone: Antigen: not known.

Study-wide points: Accurate prediction of most subjects' HLA-A and HLA-B alleles from TCR beta sequences was reported. Confirmation in vitro established that three CMV-associated chains were specific for CMV antigens. Available immune exposure information covered CMV serostatus only.

The TCR comes from a middle-aged woman in good health and CMV-seropositive. The chain employs TRBV6-5 and TRBJ2-3, with D perhaps matching TRBD1 (6 bases). The sequencing sample was made of PBMCs. CDR3 amino acids: CASSYGGAGTDTQYF. The DNA for the CDR3 is TGTGCCAGCAGTTACGGGGGCGCCGGCACAGATACGCAGTATTTT.